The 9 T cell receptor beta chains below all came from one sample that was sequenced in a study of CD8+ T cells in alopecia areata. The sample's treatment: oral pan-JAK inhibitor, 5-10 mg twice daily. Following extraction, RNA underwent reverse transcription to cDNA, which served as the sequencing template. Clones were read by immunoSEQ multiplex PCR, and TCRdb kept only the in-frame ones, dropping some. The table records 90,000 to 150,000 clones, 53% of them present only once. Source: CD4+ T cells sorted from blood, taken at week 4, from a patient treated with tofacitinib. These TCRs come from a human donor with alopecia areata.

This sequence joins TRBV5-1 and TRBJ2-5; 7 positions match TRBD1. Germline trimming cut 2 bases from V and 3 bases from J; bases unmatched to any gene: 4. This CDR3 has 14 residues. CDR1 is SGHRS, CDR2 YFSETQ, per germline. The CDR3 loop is CASSFSQGEETQYF. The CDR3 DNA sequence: TGCGCCAGCAGCTTCTCGCAGGGGGAAGAGACCCAGTACTTC.

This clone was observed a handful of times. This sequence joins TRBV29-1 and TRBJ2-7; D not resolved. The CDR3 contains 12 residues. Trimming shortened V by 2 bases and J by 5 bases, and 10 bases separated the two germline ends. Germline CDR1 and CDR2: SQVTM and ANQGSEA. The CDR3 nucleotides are TGCAGCGTTGAATTCCTGACCGACGAGCAGTACTTC. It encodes CSVEFLTDEQYF.

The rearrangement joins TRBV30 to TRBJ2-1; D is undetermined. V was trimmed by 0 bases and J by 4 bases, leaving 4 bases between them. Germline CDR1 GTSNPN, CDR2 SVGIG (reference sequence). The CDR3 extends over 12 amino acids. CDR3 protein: CAWSVQYNEQFF. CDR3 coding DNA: TGTGCCTGGAGTGTACAGTACAATGAGCAGTTCTTC.

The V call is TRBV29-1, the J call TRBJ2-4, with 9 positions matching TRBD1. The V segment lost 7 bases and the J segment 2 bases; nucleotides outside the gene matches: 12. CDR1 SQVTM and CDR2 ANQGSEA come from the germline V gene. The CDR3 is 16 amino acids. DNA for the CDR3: TGCAGCGCTCGGAAACGACAGGGGGAAACCAAAAACATTCAGTACTTC. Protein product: CSARKRQGETKNIQYF. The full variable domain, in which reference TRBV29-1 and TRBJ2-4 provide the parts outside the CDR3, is SAVISQKPSRDICQRGTSLTIQCQVDSQVTMMFWYRQQPGQSLTLIATANQGSEATYESGFVIDKFPISRPNLTFSTLTVSNMSPEDSSIYLCSARKRQGETKNIQYFGAGTRLSVL.

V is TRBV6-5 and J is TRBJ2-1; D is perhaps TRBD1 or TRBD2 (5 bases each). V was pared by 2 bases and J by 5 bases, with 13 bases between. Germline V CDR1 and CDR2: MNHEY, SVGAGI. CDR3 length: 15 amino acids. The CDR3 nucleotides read TGTGCCAGCAGTTACAATGGGGGTAGAAACAATGAGCAGTTCTTC. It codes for CASSYNGGRNNEQFF.

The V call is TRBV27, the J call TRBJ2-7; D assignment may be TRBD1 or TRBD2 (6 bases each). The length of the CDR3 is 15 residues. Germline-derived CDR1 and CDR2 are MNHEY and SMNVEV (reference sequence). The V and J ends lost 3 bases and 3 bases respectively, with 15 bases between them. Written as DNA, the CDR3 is TGTGCCAGCAGTTTCCGGGGGCGAGGTGGCTACGAGCAGTACTTC. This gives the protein CASSFRGRGGYEQYF.

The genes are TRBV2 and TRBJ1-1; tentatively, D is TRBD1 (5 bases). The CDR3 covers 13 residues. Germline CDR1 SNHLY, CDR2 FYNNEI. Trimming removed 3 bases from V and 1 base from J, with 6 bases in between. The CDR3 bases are TGTGCCAGCAGTGAGGGGGGGAACACTGAAGCTTTCTTT. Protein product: CASSEGGNTEAFF.

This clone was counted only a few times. CDR3 sequence reads: CASSRINTGELFF. The CDR3 DNA sequence: TGTGCCAGCAGTCGGATAAACACCGGGGAGCTGTTTTTT. This chain joins TRBV6-6 and TRBJ2-2, with D uncertain. V lost 5 bases and J lost 2, with 6 bases in between. CDR3 size: 13 residues. CDR1 MNHNY and CDR2 SVGAGI come from the germline V gene (reference sequence).

CDR3 sequence (DNA): TGTGCCAGCAGCTTAGCGCCCGGGACAGGGGCTTACGAGCAGTACTTC. This translates into CASSLAPGTGAYEQYF. The chain joins TRBV7-9 to TRBJ2-7; TRBD1 aligns across 10 bases. CDR1 SEHNR and CDR2 FQNEAQ come from the germline V gene (reference sequence). The CDR3 is 16 amino acids. V was pared by 0 bases and J by 4 bases, with 6 bases of the junction left unmatched.